A selection of T cell receptor beta chains follows, all from one sample in a study of shared clonotypes between healthy human individuals. Only in-frame clones appear in the TCRdb table, and some are missing; sequencing was by immunoSEQ multiplex PCR. The data hold 600,000 to 750,000 clones, with approximately 77% observed a single time. Sequencing was carried out using memory CD4+ T cells sorted from blood. All receptors derive from a woman in her twenties or thirties in good health. The CDR3 runs from the conserved cysteine through the conserved F or W. A D gene is named only where the DNA matches it firmly. Clone size is not always given. Where it is, it says once, few, many or a class for expanded clones.

clone_size,d_call,v_call,j_call,cdr3_length,cdr3_aa,cdr3_nt
NA,NA,TRBV7-2,TRBJ1-2,14,CASSLVAGRDGYTF,TGTGCCAGCAGCTTAGTTGCGGGGAGAGATGGCTACACCTTC
NA,TRBD2,TRBV18,TRBJ2-1,16,CASSPRTSGRGREQFF,TGTGCCAGCTCACCACGCACTAGCGGGAGGGGTCGGGAGCAGTTCTTC
NA,NA,TRBV5-3,TRBJ1-2,13,CARREGPIPGYTF,TGTGCCAGAAGGGAGGGTCCTATTCCTGGCTACACCTTC
NA,TRBD1,TRBV7-9,TRBJ2-7,13,CASTDRVNYEQYF,TGTGCCAGCACTGACAGGGTTAACTACGAGCAGTACTTC
NA,NA,TRBV4-1,TRBJ1-2,14,CASSQVIPVYGYTF,TGCGCCAGCAGCCAAGTTATCCCCGTCTATGGCTACACCTTC
NA,NA,TRBV5-4,TRBJ1-3,17,CASSPRAASSSGNTIYF,TGTGCCAGCAGCCCTAGGGCAGCCTCCTCCTCTGGAAACACCATATATTTT
NA,NA,TRBV6-1,TRBJ2-5,16,CASSEVGTAGLETQYF,TGTGCCAGCAGTGAGGTTGGGACCGCAGGACTAGAGACCCAGTACTTC
NA,TRBD1,TRBV11-2,TRBJ2-7,17,CASSLGGHRGPTYEQYF,TGTGCCAGCAGCTTAGGCGGACACAGGGGACCCACCTACGAGCAGTACTTC
few,NA,TRBV18,TRBJ2-5,13,CASSLSLSETQYF,TGTGCCAGCTCACTTAGCCTGTCCGAGACCCAGTACTTC
NA,TRBD2,TRBV5-1,TRBJ2-5,14,CASKRTSEAETQYF,TGCGCCAGCAAACGGACTAGCGAAGCCGAGACCCAGTACTTC
NA,NA,TRBV9,TRBJ2-7,14,CASSVDFSSSEQYF,TGTGCCAGCAGCGTAGATTTTAGCTCATCCGAGCAGTACTTC
few,TRBD2,TRBV7-2,TRBJ2-5,15,CASSLSGRTGETQYF,TGTGCCAGCAGCTTAAGCGGGAGGACAGGAGAGACCCAGTACTTC
few,NA,TRBV7-3,TRBJ1-1,15,CASSLISVPDTEAFF,TGTGCCAGCAGCTTAATTAGTGTCCCCGACACTGAAGCTTTCTTT
NA,NA,TRBV28,TRBJ2-7,14,CASTLGTSSYEQYF,TGTGCCAGCACCTTGGGGACAAGCTCCTACGAGCAGTACTTC
NA,TRBD2,TRBV27,TRBJ2-7,13,CASSEGGGYEQYF,TGTGCCAGCAGTGAGGGCGGGGGCTACGAGCAGTACTTC
NA,NA,TRBV15,TRBJ1-5,15,CATSGLDRPNQPQHF,TGTGCCACCAGCGGGCTGGACAGACCAAATCAGCCCCAGCATTTT
NA,NA,TRBV29-1,TRBJ2-3,12,CSVDSDTDTQYF,TGCAGCGTTGATAGCGACACAGATACGCAGTATTTT
NA,NA,TRBV5-8,TRBJ1-3,14,CASSPDRPGNTIYF,TGTGCCAGCAGCCCGGACAGACCTGGAAACACCATATATTTT
NA,NA,TRBV7-2,TRBJ2-3,13,CASSSDGRDTQYF,TGTGCCAGCAGCTCGGACGGACGAGATACGCAGTATTTT
once,NA,TRBV6-6,TRBJ1-2,15,CASSYTSQLVYGYTF,TGTGCCAGCAGTTACACTAGTCAGCTCGTCTATGGCTACACCTTC